These 2 T cell receptor beta chains were sequenced from one sample in a study of blood T cell repertoires in COVID-19. The assay was immunoSEQ multiplex PCR, and TCRdb's table has in-frame clones only and misses some. The data hold some 200,000 clones, with over 60% observed a single time. Sequencing input: peripheral blood. The receptors come from a woman aged 70-85 years with acute or convalescent COVID-19.

V is TRBV5-4 and J is TRBJ2-7; tentatively, D is TRBD2 (5 bases). The germline CDR1 and CDR2 sequences are SGHNT and YYREEE (reference sequence). Trimming took 3 bases from V and 2 from J, leaving 15 bases between them. CDR3 size: 15 residues. As DNA, the CDR3 is TGTGCCAGCAGCTGGGGTGGACTGGGTCCCTACGAGCAGTACTTC. Its translation: CASSWGGLGPYEQYF.

This sequence joins TRBV30 and TRBJ2-7, with 8 bases identical to TRBD2. This CDR3 is 14 amino acids long. J gave up 7 bases and V 1 base, and 9 bases lay outside the gene matches. Germline lookup yields CDR1 GTSNPN and CDR2 SVGIG (reference sequence). The CDR3 nucleotides are TGTGCCTGGAGTGACGGGACTAGTTTCTCGGAGCAGTACTTC. Amino acids: CAWSDGTSFSEQYF.